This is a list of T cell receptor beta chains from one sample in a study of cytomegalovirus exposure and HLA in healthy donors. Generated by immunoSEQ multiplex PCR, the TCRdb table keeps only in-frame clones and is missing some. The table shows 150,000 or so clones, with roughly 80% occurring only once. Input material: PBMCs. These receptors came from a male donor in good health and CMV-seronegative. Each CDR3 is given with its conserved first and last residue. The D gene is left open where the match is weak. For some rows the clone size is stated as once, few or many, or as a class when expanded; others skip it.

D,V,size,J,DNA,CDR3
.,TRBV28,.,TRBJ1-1,TGTGCCAGCGCGGCGGGGGTTGTGACTGAAGCTTTCTTT,CASAAGVVTEAFF
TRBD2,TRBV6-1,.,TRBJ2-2,TGTGCCAGCAGTGAACGTCGACTAGCGGGTACCGGGGAGCTGTTTTTT,CASSERRLAGTGELFF
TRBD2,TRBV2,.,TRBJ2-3,TGTGCCAGCAGCTCCGGGACTAGCGGTGACACAGATACGCAGTATTTT,CASSSGTSGDTDTQYF
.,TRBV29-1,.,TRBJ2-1,TGCAGCACGCGCCGGGTCAATGAGCAGTTCTTC,CSTRRVNEQFF
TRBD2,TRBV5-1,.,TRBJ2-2,TGCGCCAGCAGCGTCCGGGGACTAGCGGGGGGCACGAACACCGGGGAGCTGTTTTTT,CASSVRGLAGGTNTGELFF
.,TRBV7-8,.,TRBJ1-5,TGTGCCAGCAGCTTCTATAGCAATCAGCCCCAGCATTTT,CASSFYSNQPQHF
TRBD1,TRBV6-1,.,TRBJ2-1,TGTGCCAGCAGTATACAGGGGGCGCAGCCACCTAAGTTCTTC,CASSIQGAQPPKFF
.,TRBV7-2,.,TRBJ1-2,TGTGCCAGCAGCTTAGGGGCTGGGGGGGGCCCTCGGGGCTACACCTTC,CASSLGAGGGPRGYTF
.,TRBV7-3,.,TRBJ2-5,TGTGCCAGCAGCCTCACCGGGAGCCAAGAGACCCAGTACTTC,CASSLTGSQETQYF
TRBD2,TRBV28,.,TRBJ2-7,TGTGCCAGCAGTTCCCCCGGGACTAGCTTGCGGAACGAGCAGTACTTC,CASSSPGTSLRNEQYF
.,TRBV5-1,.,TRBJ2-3,TGCGCCAGCAGCCCTCGTAGCGGTAGCACAGATACGCAGTATTTT,CASSPRSGSTDTQYF
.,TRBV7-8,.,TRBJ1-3,TGTGCCAGCAGCCCTGACAGGATGACACCAAGCTCTGGAAACACCATATATTTT,CASSPDRMTPSSGNTIYF
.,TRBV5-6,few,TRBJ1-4,TGTGCCAGCAGCTTGTGGGGGGTATTTGAAAAACTGTTTTTT,CASSLWGVFEKLFF
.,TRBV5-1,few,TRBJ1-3,TGCGCCAGCAGCCCATACGACAGGAGCTCTGGAAACACCATATATTTT,CASSPYDRSSGNTIYF
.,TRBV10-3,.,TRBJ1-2,TGTGCCATCAGTGAGTCCGGTGGTCTTAACTATGGCTACACCTTC,CAISESGGLNYGYTF
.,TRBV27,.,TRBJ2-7,TGTGCCAGCAGGAGCCCGTCGTTGAGATATCCGGAGCAGTACTTC,CASRSPSLRYPEQYF
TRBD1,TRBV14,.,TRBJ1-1,TGTGCCAGCAGCCCCTCCAGGGGGCGAGACACTGAAGCTTTCTTT,CASSPSRGRDTEAFF
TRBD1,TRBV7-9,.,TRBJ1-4,TGTGCCAGCAGCCCCCTGGACAGGGTCTATGAAAAACTGTTTTTT,CASSPLDRVYEKLFF
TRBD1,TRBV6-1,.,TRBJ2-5,TGTGCCAGCAGTCGGGACAGGGGGGAGACCCAGTACTTC,CASSRDRGETQYF
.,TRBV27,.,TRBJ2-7,TGTGCCAGCAGCCCCTCCCTATACTACGAGCAGTACTTC,CASSPSLYYEQYF
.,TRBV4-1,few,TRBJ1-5,TGCGCCAGCAGCCAAGACGGAGGCAATCAGCCCCAGCATTTT,CASSQDGGNQPQHF
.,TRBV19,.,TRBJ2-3,TGTGCCAGTAGTATCGGGGGTGGCACAGATACGCAGTATTTT,CASSIGGGTDTQYF
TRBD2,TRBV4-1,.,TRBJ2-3,TGCGCCAGCAGCCAAGAGCAGCGGGGTACAGATACGCAGTATTTT,CASSQEQRGTDTQYF
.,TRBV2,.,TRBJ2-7,TGTGCCAGCAGTGACGGGGGACGGACCTACGAGCAGTACTTC,CASSDGGRTYEQYF
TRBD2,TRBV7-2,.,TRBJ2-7,TGTGCCAGCAGCTTCTCTACTAGCGGGGTTTTCTACGAGCAGTACTTC,CASSFSTSGVFYEQYF
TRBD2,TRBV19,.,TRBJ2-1,TGTGCCAGTAGTATTAGCGGGCCAAGCTCCTACAATGAGCAGTTCTTC,CASSISGPSSYNEQFF
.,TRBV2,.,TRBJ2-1,TGTGCCAGCAGACCCAGGCAGGGATCCTACAATGAGCAGTTCTTC,CASRPRQGSYNEQFF
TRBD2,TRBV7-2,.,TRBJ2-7,TGTGCCAGCAGCCATAGCGGGAGAGCGTACGAGCAGTACTTC,CASSHSGRAYEQYF
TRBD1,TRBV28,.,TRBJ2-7,TGTGCCAGCAGTCCCAGGGGACAGGCCGGCTCCTACGAGCAGTACTTC,CASSPRGQAGSYEQYF
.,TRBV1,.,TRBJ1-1,TGCACCAGCAGCACGATCCAGGAACAGGGAGAGAGGAAGGAAGCTTTCTTT,CTSSTIQEQGERKEAFF
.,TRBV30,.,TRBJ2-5,TGTGCCTGCATCCAGGGGAACGGAGAGACCCAGTACTTC,CACIQGNGETQYF
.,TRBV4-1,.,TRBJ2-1,TGCGCCAGCAGCCACCCCCCGGCCCGTGGAGGCCTCAATGAGCAGTTCTTC,CASSHPPARGGLNEQFF
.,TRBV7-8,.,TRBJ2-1,TGTGCCAGCAGCTCCAGGTTTTCCGAGCAGTTCTTC,CASSSRFSEQFF
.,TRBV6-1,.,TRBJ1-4,TGTGCCAGCAAGAAGGGGTCGGGTAATGAAAAACTGTTTTTT,CASKKGSGNEKLFF
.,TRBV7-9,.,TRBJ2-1,TGTGCCAGCAGCTCAAGAGACAGAGAGAGCTCCTACAATGAGCAGTTCTTC,CASSSRDRESSYNEQFF
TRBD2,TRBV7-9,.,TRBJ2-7,TGTTCCAGCGGTTGGGACTATCGAGAAAGGGGCTCCTACGAGCAGTACTTC,CSSGWDYRERGSYEQYF
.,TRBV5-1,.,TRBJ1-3,TGCGCCAGCAGCTTAACAGGGTATGGAAACACCATATATTTT,CASSLTGYGNTIYF
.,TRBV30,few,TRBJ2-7,TGTGCCTGGAGGGGAGCGGGCTACGAGCAGTACTTC,CAWRGAGYEQYF
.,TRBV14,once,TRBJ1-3,TGTGCCAGCAGCCTCACTGGAAACACCATATATTTT,CASSLTGNTIYF
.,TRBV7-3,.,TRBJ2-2,TGTGCCAGCAGCTTAAAAGGGGGAGGGGTGCCCGGGGAGCTGTTTTTT,CASSLKGGGVPGELFF
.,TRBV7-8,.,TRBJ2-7,TGTGCCAGCCACCCGCTAGCCAGGGGCTCTTCCGAGCAGTACTTC,CASHPLARGSSEQYF
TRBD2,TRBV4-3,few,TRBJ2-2,TGCGCCAGCAGCCCCAACCTAGACTCTAGCGGGGTCGGGGAGCTGTTTTTT,CASSPNLDSSGVGELFF
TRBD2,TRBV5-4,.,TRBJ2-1,TGTGCCAGCAGTCTAGCGGACTACAATGAGCAGTTCTTC,CASSLADYNEQFF
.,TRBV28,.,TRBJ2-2,TGTGCCAGCAGACGTAGCGGTTACACCGGGGAGCTGTTTTTT,CASRRSGYTGELFF
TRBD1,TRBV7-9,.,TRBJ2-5,TGTGCCAGCAGCCCCGTGATGACAGGGGAGCAAGAGACCCAGTACTTC,CASSPVMTGEQETQYF
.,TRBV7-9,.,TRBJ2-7,TGTGCCAGCAATCCGATGGAGGGGGGGAGCTTAAGGTACGAGCAGTACTTC,CASNPMEGGSLRYEQYF
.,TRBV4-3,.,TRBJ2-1,TGCGCCAGCAGCCAAGATCTATATCGGGTCCCTGAGCAGTTCTTC,CASSQDLYRVPEQFF
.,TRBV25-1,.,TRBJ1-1,TGTGCCAGTCAGGGACTGGGTTTGCACACTGAAGCTTTCTTT,CASQGLGLHTEAFF
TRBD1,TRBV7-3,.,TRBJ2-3,TGTGCCAGCAGCTTAGACAGGGCACACACAGATACGCAGTATTTT,CASSLDRAHTDTQYF
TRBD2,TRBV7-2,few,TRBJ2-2,TGTGCCAGCAGCCGCCTGGCGGGAGGTGTCACCGGGGAGCTGTTTTTT,CASSRLAGGVTGELFF
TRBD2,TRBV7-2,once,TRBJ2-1,TGTGCCAGCAGCTCATTTACAGCGGGAGGCTCCTACAATGAGCAGTTCTTC,CASSSFTAGGSYNEQFF
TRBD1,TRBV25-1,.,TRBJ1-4,TGTGCCAGCAGTCCAACCATCGGGACAGTTAATGAAAAACTGTTTTTT,CASSPTIGTVNEKLFF
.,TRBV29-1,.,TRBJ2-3,TGCAGCGTGGTGACAGTTACAGATACGCAGTATTTT,CSVVTVTDTQYF
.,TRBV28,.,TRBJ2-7,TGTGCCAGCAGTTTCCAGTTGCGGGGTCAGTACTTC,CASSFQLRGQYF